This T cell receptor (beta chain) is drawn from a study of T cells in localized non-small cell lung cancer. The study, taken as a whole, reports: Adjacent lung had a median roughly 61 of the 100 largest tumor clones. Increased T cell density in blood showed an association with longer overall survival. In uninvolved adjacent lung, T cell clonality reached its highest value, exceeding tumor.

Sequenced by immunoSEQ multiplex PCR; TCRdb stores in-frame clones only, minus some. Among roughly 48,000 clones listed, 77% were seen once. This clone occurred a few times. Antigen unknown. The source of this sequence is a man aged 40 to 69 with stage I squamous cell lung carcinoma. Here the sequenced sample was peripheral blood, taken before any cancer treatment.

The CDR3 is CASSPNRDYGYTF. The CDR3 nucleotides read TGTGCCAGCAGTCCGAACAGAGACTATGGCTACACCTTC. The rearrangement joins TRBV28 to TRBJ1-2, with D uncertain. The germline V gene encodes CDR1 MDHEN and CDR2 SYDVKM. Between the trimmed V and J ends, which lost 5 bases and 3 bases, there was a span of 10 bases. There are 13 residues in the CDR3.